A selection of T cell receptor beta chains follows, all from one sample in a study of beta chain features in type 1 diabetes. Profiled with immunoSEQ multiplex PCR; TCRdb holds only in-frame clones, not every one. The sample holds roughly 260,000 clones, just over 20% seen once. Sequencing was performed on naive CD4+ T cells from blood. The source of these receptors is a woman between 35 and 50 years old with type 1 diabetes. Both conserved end residues are part of each CDR3. The D gene is left open where the match is weak. Size values are once, few and many counts, or a class for expanded clones, and some rows have none.

D gene: NA; J gene: TRBJ2-4; V gene: TRBV4-3; clone size: NA; CDR3 protein: CASSQDRRLDRPNIQYF; CDR3 DNA: TGCGCCAGCAGCCAAGATCGAAGGCTAGACCGGCCGAACATTCAGTACTTC
D gene: NA; J gene: TRBJ2-1; V gene: TRBV7-2; clone size: NA; CDR3 protein: CASSPGSGASSYNEQFF; CDR3 DNA: TGTGCCAGCAGCCCCGGAAGCGGCGCGAGCTCCTACAATGAGCAGTTCTTC
D gene: NA; J gene: TRBJ2-2; V gene: TRBV15; clone size: NA; CDR3 protein: CATSGNTGGELFF; CDR3 DNA: TGTGCCACCAGCGGAAATACGGGCGGGGAGCTGTTTTTT
D gene: TRBD1; J gene: TRBJ1-2; V gene: TRBV10-3; clone size: NA; CDR3 protein: CAIAKTGNYGYTF; CDR3 DNA: TGTGCCATCGCAAAGACAGGGAACTATGGCTACACCTTC
D gene: NA; J gene: TRBJ1-5; V gene: TRBV28; clone size: NA; CDR3 protein: CATGLEPQHF; CDR3 DNA: TGTGCCACCGGGTTGGAGCCCCAGCATTTT
D gene: NA; J gene: TRBJ2-5; V gene: TRBV11-2; clone size: few; CDR3 protein: CASSLTGIGETQYF; CDR3 DNA: TGTGCCAGCAGCCTCACAGGGATCGGGGAGACCCAGTACTTC
D gene: TRBD2; J gene: TRBJ2-3; V gene: TRBV7-9; clone size: NA; CDR3 protein: CASSLAGEDTQYF; CDR3 DNA: TGTGCCAGCAGCCTTGCGGGGGAGGATACGCAGTATTTT
D gene: TRBD2; J gene: TRBJ2-3; V gene: TRBV9; clone size: few; CDR3 protein: CASSDSGTSVTDTQYF; CDR3 DNA: TGTGCCAGCAGCGACTCCGGGACTAGCGTCACAGATACGCAGTATTTT
D gene: NA; J gene: TRBJ2-3; V gene: TRBV13; clone size: NA; CDR3 protein: CASSLARADTQYF; CDR3 DNA: TGTGCCAGCAGCCTCGCGAGGGCAGATACGCAGTATTTT
D gene: NA; J gene: TRBJ1-5; V gene: TRBV4-1; clone size: NA; CDR3 protein: CASSQDAGNQPQHF; CDR3 DNA: TGCGCCAGCAGCCAAGATGCGGGGAATCAGCCCCAGCATTTT
D gene: NA; J gene: TRBJ1-5; V gene: TRBV7-9; clone size: few; CDR3 protein: CASSPQGGDQPQHF; CDR3 DNA: TGTGCCAGCAGCCCCCAGGGAGGGGATCAGCCCCAGCATTTT
D gene: TRBD1; J gene: TRBJ1-2; V gene: TRBV6-5; clone size: few; CDR3 protein: CASTDYVGRGHGYTF; CDR3 DNA: TGTGCCAGCACCGATTATGTAGGCAGGGGGCACGGCTACACCTTC
D gene: NA; J gene: TRBJ1-2; V gene: TRBV30; clone size: few; CDR3 protein: CAWGRVNYGYTF; CDR3 DNA: TGTGCCTGGGGCAGGGTTAACTATGGCTACACCTTC
D gene: NA; J gene: TRBJ2-5; V gene: TRBV4-3; clone size: few; CDR3 protein: CASSFDPGETQYF; CDR3 DNA: TGCGCCAGCAGCTTCGATCCCGGGGAGACCCAGTACTTC
D gene: NA; J gene: TRBJ2-1; V gene: TRBV5-4; clone size: NA; CDR3 protein: CASSLGAVSYNEQFF; CDR3 DNA: TGTGCCAGCAGCTTGGGGGCAGTCTCCTACAATGAGCAGTTCTTC
D gene: NA; J gene: TRBJ2-6; V gene: TRBV7-2; clone size: few; CDR3 protein: CASSPPGAGANVLTF; CDR3 DNA: TGTGCCAGCAGCCCCCCCGGGGCTGGGGCCAACGTCCTGACTTTC
D gene: NA; J gene: TRBJ2-3; V gene: TRBV30; clone size: NA; CDR3 protein: CAWSVPTRGTDTQYF; CDR3 DNA: TGTGCCTGGAGTGTCCCTACGCGGGGCACAGATACGCAGTATTTT
D gene: TRBD1; J gene: TRBJ2-6; V gene: TRBV14; clone size: few; CDR3 protein: CASSHRDRANGANVLTF; CDR3 DNA: TGTGCCAGCAGCCACCGGGACAGGGCGAATGGGGCCAACGTCCTGACTTTC
D gene: NA; J gene: TRBJ2-7; V gene: TRBV4-2; clone size: NA; CDR3 protein: CASSQEGDQLREQYF; CDR3 DNA: TGTGCCAGCAGCCAAGAGGGAGACCAACTTCGGGAGCAGTACTTC
D gene: TRBD2; J gene: TRBJ2-7; V gene: TRBV9; clone size: NA; CDR3 protein: CASSLGGTSGNYEQYF; CDR3 DNA: TGTGCCAGCAGCTTGGGGGGGACTAGCGGGAATTACGAGCAGTACTTC
D gene: NA; J gene: TRBJ2-5; V gene: TRBV9; clone size: NA; CDR3 protein: CASSVHPGDNQETQYF; CDR3 DNA: TGTGCCAGCAGCGTCCACCCCGGGGACAACCAAGAGACCCAGTACTTC
D gene: NA; J gene: TRBJ1-1; V gene: TRBV29-1; clone size: few; CDR3 protein: CSVAGRLRDTEAFF; CDR3 DNA: TGCAGCGTTGCCGGGCGCTTGAGGGACACTGAAGCTTTCTTT
D gene: NA; J gene: TRBJ1-5; V gene: TRBV28; clone size: NA; CDR3 protein: CASSLGGGNQPQHF; CDR3 DNA: TGTGCCAGCAGTTTAGGAGGGGGCAATCAGCCCCAGCATTTT
D gene: NA; J gene: TRBJ2-5; V gene: TRBV28; clone size: few; CDR3 protein: CASSLSPPGGGQETQYF; CDR3 DNA: TGTGCCAGCAGTTTATCGCCCCCAGGGGGAGGCCAAGAGACCCAGTACTTC
D gene: TRBD2; J gene: TRBJ2-1; V gene: TRBV12-5; clone size: few; CDR3 protein: CASGLVQKAGGKYNEQFF; CDR3 DNA: TGTGCTAGTGGTTTGGTACAGAAAGCGGGAGGGAAATACAATGAGCAGTTCTTC
D gene: TRBD1; J gene: TRBJ1-2; V gene: TRBV6-5; clone size: NA; CDR3 protein: CASSYQGQLRGYGYTF; CDR3 DNA: TGTGCCAGCAGTTACCAGGGACAGCTCAGGGGCTATGGCTACACCTTC
D gene: TRBD2; J gene: TRBJ2-5; V gene: TRBV5-4; clone size: NA; CDR3 protein: CASRPSTAGGETQYF; CDR3 DNA: TGTGCCAGCAGGCCGTCGACAGCGGGGGGAGAGACCCAGTACTTC
D gene: NA; J gene: TRBJ2-1; V gene: TRBV2; clone size: NA; CDR3 protein: CASSPRGSNANEQFF; CDR3 DNA: TGTGCCAGCAGTCCGAGAGGGAGTAATGCTAATGAGCAGTTCTTC
D gene: NA; J gene: TRBJ1-1; V gene: TRBV28; clone size: NA; CDR3 protein: CASSLRRGYTEAFF; CDR3 DNA: TGTGCCAGCAGTTTGAGACGGGGTTACACTGAAGCTTTCTTT
D gene: TRBD1; J gene: TRBJ1-5; V gene: TRBV7-2; clone size: few; CDR3 protein: CASSRGQGGNQPQHF; CDR3 DNA: TGTGCCAGCAGCCGCGGACAGGGGGGTAATCAGCCCCAGCATTTT
D gene: NA; J gene: TRBJ2-7; V gene: TRBV6-5; clone size: NA; CDR3 protein: CASSLIRGLYEQYF; CDR3 DNA: TGTGCCAGCAGCTTAATCAGGGGTCTCTACGAGCAGTACTTC
D gene: TRBD1; J gene: TRBJ1-5; V gene: TRBV29-1; clone size: few; CDR3 protein: CSAMTGGGNQPQHF; CDR3 DNA: TGCAGCGCCATGACAGGGGGCGGCAATCAGCCCCAGCATTTT
D gene: NA; J gene: TRBJ1-5; V gene: TRBV18; clone size: NA; CDR3 protein: CASSPGQINQPQHF; CDR3 DNA: TGTGCCAGCTCACCGGGGCAGATCAATCAGCCCCAGCATTTT